In its sample, the clone carrying this T cell receptor beta chain was seen many times. This sample was included in a study of T cells after yellow fever vaccination. Each CDR3 protein gets one entry after TCRdb re-called the 5' RACE reads with MiXCR. This sample has around 310,000 distinct CDR3 sequences, with over 3.5% found just once. Germline V gives CDR1 LGHDT, CDR2 YNNKEL (reference sequence). This CDR3 has 14 amino acids. The V gene lost 4 bases and the J gene lost 5 bases, with 14 bases spanning the gap. This receptor was taken from a man between 18 and 29 years old who received the YFV17D yellow fever vaccine. The sample consisted of PBMCs, taken 15 days after the yellow fever booster vaccination. The chain joins TRBV3-1 to TRBJ2-5; a possible D gene is TRBD1 (6 bases). The CDR3 spells CASSPNTGLETQYF. DNA for the CDR3: TGTGCCAGCAGCCCTAATACAGGGTTGGAGACCCAGTACTTC.